This TCR beta chain was observed in a study of CD8 T cells in Susac syndrome. Random hexamers were used to reverse transcribe an amount of about 0.45 to 1 ug RNA. A multiplex approach, immunoSEQ multiplex PCR, amplified TCR beta CDR3 across 54 Vbeta and 13 Jbeta. One entry per CDR3 protein results from TCRdb running MiXCR on the immunoSEQ multiplex PCR reads. The table has over 140,000 distinct CDR3 sequences, 95% seen once. The TCR sequence derives from a human donor with Susac syndrome. Sequences were obtained from CD4+ T cells from PBMCs.

The CDR3 region has the DNA TGCGCCAGCAGCCAACCTATCAGGGGTAACTATGGCTACACCTTC. Protein: CASSQPIRGNYGYTF. V gene TRBV4-1 combines with J gene TRBJ1-2; TRBD1 might be the D (6 bases). Germline V gene sequence: CDR1 MGHRA, CDR2 YSYEKL. The ends were cut back, 2 bases at V and 1 base at J, with 11 bases in the middle. The length of the CDR3 is 15 residues.